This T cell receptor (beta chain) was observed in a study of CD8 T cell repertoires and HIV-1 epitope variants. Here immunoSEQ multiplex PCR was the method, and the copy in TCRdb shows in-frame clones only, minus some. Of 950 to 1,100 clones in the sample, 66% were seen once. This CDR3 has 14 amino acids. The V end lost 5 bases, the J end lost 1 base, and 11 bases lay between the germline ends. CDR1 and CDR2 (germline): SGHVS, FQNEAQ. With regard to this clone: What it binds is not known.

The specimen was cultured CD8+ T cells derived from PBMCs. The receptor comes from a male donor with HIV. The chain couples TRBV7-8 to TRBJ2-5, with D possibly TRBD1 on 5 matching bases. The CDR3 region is CASSDGQPQETQYF. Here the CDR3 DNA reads TGTGCCAGCAGCGACGGACAACCCCAAGAGACCCAGTACTTC.